Listed below are T cell receptor beta chains from one sample, sequenced in a study of OX40 agonist ivuxolimab in advanced cancers. Sequencing was performed with immunoSEQ multiplex PCR; in TCRdb, only in-frame clones are kept and a portion is missing. The table lists about 50,000 clones, 88% of them singletons, with more than 55% in the top ten. The sequencing used CD4+ or CD8+ T cells sorted from blood, collected in a trial of the OX40 agonist ivuxolimab. These TCRs come from an adult with an advanced solid tumor such as melanoma, head and neck, liver or kidney cancer. CDR3s leave out the opening cysteine and the closing phenylalanine or tryptophan. Only part of the rows carry a size: once, few, many, or a class if the clone is expanded.

>NA|TRBV5-1|12|TRBJ1-3
ASSLGSAGNTIY
>NA|TRBV5-1|13|TRBJ2-3
ASSVTSGVLDTQY
>NA|TRBV30|12|TRBJ2-7
AWSATGTGDEQY
>NA|TRBV6-6|11|TRBJ2-7
ASTGFRHDEQY
>NA|TRBV19|16|TRBJ2-6
ASRSPGQGAAGANVLT
>NA|TRBV5-1|10|TRBJ2-1
ASSRGQNEQF
>once|TRBV4-2|14|TRBJ2-7
ASSQDQMRPPDEQY
>NA|TRBV27|11|TRBJ1-5
ASGGQGGQPQH
>NA|TRBV7-2|12|TRBJ1-1
ASSLLGGNTEAF
>NA|TRBV4-1|12|TRBJ1-5
ASSLIGSNQPQH
>NA|TRBV7-9|13|TRBJ2-1
ASSLRLAGRNEQF
>NA|TRBV27|11|TRBJ2-3
ASSFLGTDTQY
>once|TRBV6-6|14|TRBJ2-3
ASGDDRAPSGDTQY
>NA|TRBV19|13|TRBJ1-2
ASKQGVLSNYGYT
>NA|TRBV14|10|TRBJ1-2
ASSQGNYGYT
>NA|TRBV6-6|12|TRBJ2-6
ASTRVDGANVLT
>NA|TRBV11-2|15|TRBJ2-1
ASSLRGLGLAGGRKF
>few|TRBV6-4|13|TRBJ2-2
ASSDSGGSTGELF
>NA|TRBV18|15|TRBJ1-1
ASSPSGDLRLNTEAF
>NA|TRBV27|16|TRBJ1-2
ASSQDYRGPLANYGYT
>few|TRBV29-1|11|TRBJ1-5
SVAGTDNQPQH
>NA|TRBV15|17|TRBJ2-7
ATSSPLPGQRTEIGEQY
>NA|TRBV6-5|10|TRBJ1-5
ASSEPDQPQH
>NA|TRBV27|12|NA
ASSRPGHSYEQY
>few|TRBV7-2|14|TRBJ2-2
ASSLVAGARTGELF
>NA|TRBV5-1|11|TRBJ2-5
ASSLDHQETQY
>NA|TRBV27|15|TRBJ1-1
ASTTFRPAGGRTEAF
>NA|TRBV5-1|11|TRBJ2-3
ASSLGGTDTQY
>NA|TRBV7-2|9|TRBJ1-6
ASSPGGPPH
>once|TRBV15|13|TRBJ2-1
ATRGLGDTYNEQF
>NA|TRBV6-1|11|TRBJ2-7
ASGGTGVGEQY
>few|TRBV5-1|15|TRBJ2-3
ASSLVGGGMGTDTQY
>NA|TRBV11-1|12|TRBJ2-5
ASSQGDSQETQY
>NA|TRBV10-1|16|NA
ASRYLTLAGVPRGEQY
>NA|TRBV2|11|TRBJ1-1
ASSGQENTEAF
>few|TRBV5-1|13|TRBJ2-5
ASSPSQGVQETQY
>NA|TRBV9|13|TRBJ2-1
ASSVAGGAWNEQF
>NA|TRBV9|13|TRBJ2-7
ASSVGPTGLDEQY
>NA|TRBV7-2|10|TRBJ2-5
ASSFLQGTQY
>NA|TRBV23-1|13|TRBJ1-6
ASSPSHGRGKPLH
>NA|TRBV6-5|14|TRBJ2-7
ASSYSWDRVPYEQY
>NA|TRBV13|14|TRBJ2-1
ASSPRGSSSYNEQF
>few|TRBV19|12|TRBJ1-2
ASSGTRTNYGYT
>NA|TRBV2|12|TRBJ1-2
ASSDQGNFYGYT
>NA|TRBV4-2|15|TRBJ1-2
ASSQEGGTGTGRGYT
>NA|TRBV27|12|TRBJ2-3
ASRTLPGADTQY
>NA|TRBV5-5|13|TRBJ1-5
ASSSWASSNQPQH
>NA|TRBV5-4|12|TRBJ2-5
ASSLQGVQETQY
>NA|TRBV7-6|13|TRBJ2-2
ASSGTSGNTGELF